This TCR beta chain was sequenced in a study of blood T cell repertoires in COVID-19. Study background: Nucleic acid was either cDNA or gDNA, and it came from T cells, B-cell-depleted T cells, or PBMCs.

This CDR3 comprises 11 residues. Trimming pared 5 bases from V and 5 bases from J, leaving 6 bases between. This clone was found once. This same CDR3 is encoded by further DNA sequences in the sample. Original processing methods: Amplification from reference gene primers served as the basis for estimated nucleated cell counts. Clones were sequenced by immunoSEQ multiplex PCR, and TCRdb holds only the in-frame ones, with some missing. The DNA gave D and trimming, while V, J and clone size come from that table. The repertoire consists of roughly 230,000 clones, with roughly nine tenths occurring once and the leading ten covering 3.5% to 5%.

The clonotype originates from a woman in her thirties or forties who had recovered from COVID-19. The sequenced material came from peripheral blood. This chain connects TRBV12-3 or TRBV12-4 to TRBJ1-1; TRBD1 might be the D (5 bases). The CDR3 loop reads CASSRGTEAFF. CDR3 DNA sequence: TGTGCCAGCAGTCGGGGGACTGAAGCTTTCTTT.